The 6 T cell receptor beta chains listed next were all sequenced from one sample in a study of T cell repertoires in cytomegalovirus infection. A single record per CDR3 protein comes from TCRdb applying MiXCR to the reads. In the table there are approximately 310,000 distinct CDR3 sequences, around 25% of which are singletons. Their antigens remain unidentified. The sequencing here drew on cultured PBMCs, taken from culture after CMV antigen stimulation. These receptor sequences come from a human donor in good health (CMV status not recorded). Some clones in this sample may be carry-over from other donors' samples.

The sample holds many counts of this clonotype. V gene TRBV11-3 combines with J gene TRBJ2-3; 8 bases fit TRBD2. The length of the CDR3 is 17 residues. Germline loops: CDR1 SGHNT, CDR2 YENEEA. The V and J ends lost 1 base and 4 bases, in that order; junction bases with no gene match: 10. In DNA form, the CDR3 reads TGTGCCAGCAGCTTAGGACTAGCGCTACCAGGGGCAGATACGCAGTATTTT. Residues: CASSLGLALPGADTQYF.

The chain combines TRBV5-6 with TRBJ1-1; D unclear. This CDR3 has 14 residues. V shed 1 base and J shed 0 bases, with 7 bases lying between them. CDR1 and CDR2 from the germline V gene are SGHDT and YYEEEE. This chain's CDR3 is CASSLWQLNTEAFF. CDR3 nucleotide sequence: TGTGCCAGCAGCTTGTGGCAGCTGAACACTGAAGCTTTCTTT.

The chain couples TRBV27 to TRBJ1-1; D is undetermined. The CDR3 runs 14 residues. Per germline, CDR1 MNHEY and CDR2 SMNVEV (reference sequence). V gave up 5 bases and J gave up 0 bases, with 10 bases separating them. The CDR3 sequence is CASSTPRMNTEAFF. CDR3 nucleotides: TGTGCCAGCAGTACCCCAAGGATGAACACTGAAGCTTTCTTT.

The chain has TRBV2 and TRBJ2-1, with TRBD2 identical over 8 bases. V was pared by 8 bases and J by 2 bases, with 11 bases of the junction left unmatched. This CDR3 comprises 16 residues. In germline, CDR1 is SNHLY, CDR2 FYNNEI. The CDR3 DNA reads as TGTGCCAGCCGCGCCTCGGCTAGCGGGCCCTACAATGAGCAGTTCTTC. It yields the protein CASRASASGPYNEQFF.

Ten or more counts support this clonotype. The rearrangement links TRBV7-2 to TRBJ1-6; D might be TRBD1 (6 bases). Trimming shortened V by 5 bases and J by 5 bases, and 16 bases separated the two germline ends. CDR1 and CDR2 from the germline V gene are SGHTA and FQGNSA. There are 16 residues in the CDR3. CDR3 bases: TGTGCCAGCAGCCAACTTAGGGCAGGGGATAATTCACCCCTCCACTTT. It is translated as CASSQLRAGDNSPLHF.

Here the CDR3 DNA reads TGTGCCAGCAGTTCTTATGACAGGGTCGGGGAAGGCTACACCTTC. It specifies CASSSYDRVGEGYTF. V usage is TRBV28 and J usage is TRBJ1-2; TRBD1 matches 7 bases. This CDR3 is built from 15 residues. The germline gives CDR1 MDHEN, CDR2 SYDVKM. Losses at the gene ends were 4 bases for V and 8 bases for J; bases not matched to a gene: 13.